This entry lists 6 T cell receptor beta chains sequenced from one sample in a study of regulatory T cells in long-lasting Graves disease. Documented time point: persistent/refractory GD, antithyroid drugs over 5 years with positive TRAb. PBMCs provided the RNA from which the TCR library was made. Building the TCR beta libraries relied on iRepertoire HTBI primers, and CDR3 regions underwent Arm-PCR. TCRdb re-called the multiplex PCR reads through MiXCR, storing one row per CDR3 protein. The data contain roughly 430,000 distinct CDR3 sequences, roughly 21% of them singletons. The sequences come from peripheral blood mononuclear cells (PBMCs), collected when the disease was refractory, from a patient treated with antithyroid drugs. The receptor source for this set is a female donor with Graves disease.

The sample holds many counts of this clonotype. One end of the junction fails to match germline, which may point to a read error. The chain combines TRBV11-2 with TRBJ1-4, with a possible D match to TRBD1 (5 bases). This CDR3 has 16 residues. The germline V gene encodes CDR1 SGHAT and CDR2 FQNNGV. This chain's CDR3 is CASSLDTGPPNEKLFF. DNA of the CDR3: TGTGCCAGCAGCCTAGACACAGGCCCACCTAATGAAAAACTGTTTTTT.

In its sample, this clonotype was seen a few times. The chain is built from TRBV19 and TRBJ2-1; D gene unclear. Trimming took off 3 bases at V and 7 bases at J, with 16 bases between the two ends. Germline V lookup: CDR1 LNHDA, CDR2 SQIVND (reference sequence). The CDR3 covers 15 residues. CDR3 sequence (DNA): TGTGCCAGTAGTATCCTCGCCATTCAGAGAAATGAGCAGTTCTTC. Its protein product is CASSILAIQRNEQFF.

The chain couples TRBV5-4 to TRBJ2-3; perhaps TRBD2 as D (7 bases). The CDR3 is made up of 14 amino acids. Trimming left V 1 base short and J 4 bases short, with 10 bases between. The V gene's germline CDR1 is SGHNT and CDR2 YYREEE (reference sequence). The CDR3 sequence: CASSLRGGPDTQYF. The CDR3 DNA reads TGTGCCAGCAGCTTGAGGGGGGGGCCAGATACGCAGTATTTT.

The rearrangement joins TRBV7-3 to TRBJ2-3; no reliable D call. Per germline, CDR1 SGHTA and CDR2 FQGTGA. Trimming pared 5 bases from V and 2 bases from J, leaving 8 bases between. The CDR3 is 13 amino acids. CDR3 DNA: TGTGCCAGCAGCCCCGGACCCACAGATACGCAGTATTTT. It is translated as CASSPGPTDTQYF.

This clonotype has ten or more counts. V is TRBV2 and J is TRBJ2-7, with 11 bases fitting TRBD1. The CDR3 has 14 amino acids. Germline V gene sequence: CDR1 SNHLY, CDR2 FYNNEI. V lost 3 bases to trimming and J lost 2 bases; unmatched junction nucleotides: 0. CDR3 loop: CASSEGQGAYEQYF. CDR3 sequence (DNA): TGTGCCAGCAGTGAGGGACAGGGGGCCTACGAGCAGTACTTC. Complete variable domain (other parts from reference TRBV2 and TRBJ2-7): EPEVTQTPSHQVTQMGQEVILRCVPISNHLYFYWYRQILGQKVEFLVSFYNNEISEKSEIFDDQFSVERPDGSNFTLKIRSTKLEDSAMYFCASSEGQGAYEQYFGPGTRLTVT.

As for this clonotype: A much bigger clone sits one base away, suggesting this may be a read error. The rearrangement joins TRBV6-9 to TRBJ2-2; perhaps TRBD2 as D (6 bases). The V end lost 3 bases, the J end lost 6 bases, and 23 bases lay between the germline ends. CDR3 size: 18 residues. In germline, CDR1 is MNHGY, CDR2 SVAAGI. The CDR3 sequence is CASSYHFSGERRAGELFF. The CDR3 DNA reads as TGTGCCAGCAGTTACCATTTTTCTGGCGAGCGGAGGGCCGGGGAGCTGTTTTTT.